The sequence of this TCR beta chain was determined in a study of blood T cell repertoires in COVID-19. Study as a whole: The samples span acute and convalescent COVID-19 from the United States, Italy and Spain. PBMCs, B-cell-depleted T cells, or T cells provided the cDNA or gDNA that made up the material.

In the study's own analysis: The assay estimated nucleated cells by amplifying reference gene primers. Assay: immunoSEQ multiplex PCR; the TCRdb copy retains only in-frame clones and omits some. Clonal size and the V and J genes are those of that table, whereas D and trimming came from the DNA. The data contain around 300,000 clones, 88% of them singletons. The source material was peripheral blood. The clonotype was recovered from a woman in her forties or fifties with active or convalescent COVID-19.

CDR3 coding DNA: TGTGCCAGCAGCCTAGGGGGCGGGGGGACCTACAATGAGCAGTTCTTC. Translating it yields CASSLGGGGTYNEQFF. The chain combines TRBV11-3 with TRBJ2-1, with D possibly TRBD2 on 8 matching bases. The CDR3 has 16 amino acids. The V and J ends lost 5 bases and 2 bases respectively, with 16 bases between them. CDR1 is SGHNT, CDR2 YENEEA, per germline.